This T cell receptor beta chain was identified in a study of cytomegalovirus exposure and HLA in healthy donors. PCR employed 60 Vbeta and 13 Jbeta primers. Method: immunoSEQ multiplex PCR; TCRdb's copy keeps in-frame clones and lacks some. The sample holds 150,000 to 200,000 clones, approximately 85% seen once. This CDR3 region has 13 residues. Trimming cost V 8 bases and J 0 bases, with 8 bases left between them. Per germline, CDR1 MNHEY and CDR2 SVGAGI. The sequence came from a young man in good health and CMV-seropositive. Sequenced material: PBMCs. The V and J genes are TRBV6-5 and TRBJ1-3, with D unclear. The CDR3 loop is CASAGSSGNTIYF. The CDR3 nucleotides are TGTGCCAGCGCGGGTTCCTCTGGAAACACCATATATTTT.